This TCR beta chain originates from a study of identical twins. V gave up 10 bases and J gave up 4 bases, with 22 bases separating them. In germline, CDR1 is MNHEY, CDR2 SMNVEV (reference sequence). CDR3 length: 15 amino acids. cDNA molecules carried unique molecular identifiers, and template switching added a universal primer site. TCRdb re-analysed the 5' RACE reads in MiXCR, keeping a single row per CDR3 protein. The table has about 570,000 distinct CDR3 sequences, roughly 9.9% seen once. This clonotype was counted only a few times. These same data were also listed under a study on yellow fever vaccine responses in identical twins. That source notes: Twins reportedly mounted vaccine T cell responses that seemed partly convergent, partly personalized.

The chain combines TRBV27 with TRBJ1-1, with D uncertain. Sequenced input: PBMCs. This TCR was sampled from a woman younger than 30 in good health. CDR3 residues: CATTMITAGGTEAFF. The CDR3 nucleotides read TGTGCCACTACAATGATCACCGCGGGAGGCACTGAAGCTTTCTTT.